These 21 T cell receptor beta chains came from one sample sequenced in a study of blood T cell repertoires in COVID-19. Libraries were prepared by immunoSEQ multiplex PCR; TCRdb keeps only in-frame clonotypes and omits some of them. This sample yields hundreds of thousands of clones, of which approximately 90% are seen a single time; about 6% belongs to the top ten. Sequencing input: peripheral blood. Receptors originate from a man between 60 and 75 years old who had recovered from COVID-19.

The chain carries TRBV19 and TRBJ2-4, with D maybe TRBD1 (6 bases). Trimming shortened V by 6 bases and J by 0 bases, and 12 bases separated the two germline ends. From germline, CDR1 is LNHDA and CDR2 SQIVND (reference sequence). The CDR3 contains 15 residues. The CDR3 protein is CASSTGKLAKNIQYF. In DNA, the CDR3 is TGTGCCAGTAGCACAGGGAAACTAGCCAAAAACATTCAGTACTTC.

The chain recombines TRBV24-1 with TRBJ2-5; 10 bases fit TRBD1. This CDR3 comprises 15 residues. V was clipped by 5 bases and J by 2 bases; unmatched bases: 4. The germline V gene encodes CDR1 KGHDR and CDR2 SFDVKD. In DNA form, the CDR3 reads TGTGCCACCAGTGGAGGGACAGGGGAGCAAGAGACCCAGTACTTC. Protein product: CATSGGTGEQETQYF.

J is TRBJ2-7 and V is TRBV5-1; D may be TRBD1 (5 bases). The germline gives CDR1 SGHRS, CDR2 YFSETQ. The V and J ends lost 3 bases and 2 bases respectively, with 9 bases between them. The CDR3 sequence is 13 residues long. The CDR3 sequence is CASSSRATYEQYF. The CDR3 coding sequence is TGCGCCAGCAGCTCCAGGGCGACCTACGAGCAGTACTTC.

The rearrangement links TRBV15 to TRBJ2-7; D is perhaps TRBD2 (6 bases). The ends were cut back, 1 base at V and 5 bases at J, with 12 bases in the middle. This CDR3 spans 14 amino acids. In germline, CDR1 is LNHNV, CDR2 YYDKDF (reference sequence). The CDR3 nucleotides read TGTGCCACCAGCAGAGGGAGGGGTTATCACGAGCAGTACTTC. Its translation: CATSRGRGYHEQYF.

The genes are TRBV18 and TRBJ2-2, with TRBD1 matching over 9 bases. The trim removed 0 bases at V and 1 base at J, leaving 3 bases unmatched. The germline V gene has CDR1 KGHSH and CDR2 LQKENI. The CDR3 has 17 amino acids. The CDR3 DNA sequence: TGTGCCAGCTCACCACCCCCGGGACAGGGGAACACCGGGGAGCTGTTTTTT. Its translation is CASSPPPGQGNTGELFF. The full variable domain, with the rest looked up from reference TRBV18 and TRBJ2-2, is NAGVMQNPRHLVRRRGQEARLRCSPMKGHSHVYWYRQLPEEGLKFMVYLQKENIIDESGMPKERFSAEFPKEGPSILRIQQVVRGDSAAYFCASSPPPGQGNTGELFFGEGSRLTVL.

The chain joins TRBV3-1 (or the pseudogene TRBV3-2) to TRBJ2-3, with D possibly TRBD2 on 7 matching bases. Germline V CDR1 and CDR2: LGHDT, YNNKEL (reference sequence). The CDR3 consists of 14 residues. V dropped 6 bases and J dropped 5 bases, with 15 bases sitting between them. CDR3 sequence reads: CASSLQGGVDTQYF. The DNA for the CDR3 is TGTGCCAGCAGTCTTCAAGGGGGGGTAGATACGCAGTATTTT.

Details on this clone: Other nucleotide sequences from this sample produce the same CDR3. The V and J genes are TRBV28 and TRBJ1-6; tentatively, D is TRBD1 (6 bases). CDR1 MDHEN and CDR2 SYDVKM come from the germline V gene. The CDR3 runs to 14 residues. The V gene lost 3 bases and the J gene lost 6 bases, with 9 bases spanning the gap. The CDR3 nucleotides are TGTGCCAGCAGTTTTACAGGGACTAATTCACCCCTCCACTTT. Translation gives CASSFTGTNSPLHF.

The genes are TRBV7-3 and TRBJ2-3, with 7 bases that match TRBD2. CDR3 length: 15 amino acids. Germline loops: CDR1 SGHTA, CDR2 FQGTGA. With 5 bases clipped from V and 5 bases from J, the junction kept 10 bases outside the gene matches. The DNA for the CDR3 is TGTGCCAGCAGCCGTAGTGCGGGAGAGGGAGATACGCAGTATTTT. Residues: CASSRSAGEGDTQYF.

The rearrangement links TRBV5-4 to TRBJ1-1; D gene ambiguous. Between the trimmed V and J ends, which lost 4 bases and 3 bases, there was a span of 10 bases. The CDR3 extends over 13 amino acids. Looked up from germline, CDR1 is SGHNT and CDR2 is YYREEE (reference sequence). CDR3 nucleotides: TGTGCCAGCAGCACCGGGAGGGACACTGAAGCTTTCTTT. This gives the protein CASSTGRDTEAFF.

J is TRBJ1-1 and V is TRBV15; unclear D gene. The V end lost 0 bases, the J end lost 10 bases, and 15 bases lay between the germline ends. There are 14 residues in the CDR3. Germline assignment: CDR1 LNHNV and CDR2 YYDKDF (reference sequence). CDR3 DNA: TGTGCCACCAGCAGAGATCAAGGGCCGCGGGGAGCTTTCTTT. This translates into CATSRDQGPRGAFF.

The genes are TRBV10-3 and TRBJ2-2, with 8 bases fitting TRBD2. Germline-derived CDR1 and CDR2 are ENHRY and SYGVKD. The CDR3 covers 17 residues. Trimming cost V 3 bases and J 0 bases; bases outside gene matches: 6. CDR3 region: CAISESSGYSNTGELFF. Here the CDR3 DNA reads TGTGCCATCAGTGAATCTAGCGGGTACTCGAACACCGGGGAGCTGTTTTTT.

The CDR3 sequence is CASSLAGEAETQYF. CDR3 bases: TGTGCCAGCAGCTTAGCAGGGGAAGCGGAGACCCAGTACTTC. The chain links TRBV5-4 to TRBJ2-5; possible D gene TRBD1, 6 bases. This CDR3 contains 14 residues. V dropped 2 bases and J dropped 5 bases, with 13 bases sitting between them. The germline gives CDR1 SGHNT, CDR2 YYREEE (reference sequence). Filled out from reference TRBV5-4 and TRBJ2-5, the complete variable domain reads ETGVTQSPTHLIKTRGQQVTLRCSSQSGHNTVSWYQQALGQGPQFIFQYYREEENGRGNFPPRFSGLQFPNYSSELNVNALELDDSALYLCASSLAGEAETQYFGPGTRLLVL.

This rearrangement joins TRBV5-8 to TRBJ1-4; TRBD1 matches at 9 bases. V was clipped by 3 bases and J by 6 bases; unmatched bases: 0. The CDR3 contains 13 residues. Looked up from germline, CDR1 is SGHTS and CDR2 is YDEGEE. DNA of the CDR3: TGTGCCAGCAGCTGGACAGGGGATGAAAAACTGTTTTTT. Residues: CASSWTGDEKLFF.

The chain uses TRBV20-1 and TRBJ2-5; TRBD2 matches at 9 bases. The CDR3 totals 14 residues. With 3 bases clipped from V and 4 bases from J, the junction kept 6 bases outside the gene matches. Germline V gene data show CDR1 as DFQATT and CDR2 as SNEGSKA (reference sequence). The DNA of the CDR3 is TGCAGTGCTAGTTGGACTAGCGACGGAGAGACCCAGTACTTC. Translated: CSASWTSDGETQYF.

The chain recombines TRBV7-8 with TRBJ2-2; TRBD2 aligns across 8 bases. The CDR3 contains 17 residues. Looked up from germline, CDR1 is SGHVS and CDR2 is FQNEAQ. Unmatched junction bases numbered 12, after V lost 5 bases and J lost 4 bases. CDR3 amino acids: CASSSRTVGGGTGELFF. The CDR3 DNA follows: TGTGCCAGCAGCAGCCGAACGGTCGGGGGGGGCACCGGGGAGCTGTTTTTT.

The chain has TRBV19 and TRBJ1-3, with TRBD1 matching over 7 bases. Germline lookup yields CDR1 LNHDA and CDR2 SQIVND (reference sequence). There are 14 residues in the CDR3. With V trimmed by 6 bases and J by 2 bases, 4 bases remained unmatched. CDR3 in DNA: TGTGCCAGTAGAAAAACAGGGGCTGGAAACACCATATATTTT. This codes for CASRKTGAGNTIYF.

The CDR3 sequence: CASSLGRGYGYTF. CDR3 DNA: TGTGCCAGCAGCTTGGGCAGGGGGTATGGCTACACCTTC. The rearrangement links TRBV5-5 to TRBJ1-2; the match to TRBD1 covers 7 bases. CDR3 length: 13 amino acids. With V trimmed by 0 bases and J by 5 bases, 1 base remained unmatched. In germline, CDR1 is SGHKS, CDR2 YYEKEE (reference sequence).

The chain recombines TRBV18 with TRBJ2-2; 9 bases are shared with TRBD1. The junction had 7 bases not matched to a gene; V was cut back by 5 bases and J by 6 bases. Germline V gene sequence: CDR1 KGHSH, CDR2 LQKENI. The CDR3 loop spans 15 amino acids. As DNA, the CDR3 is TGTGCCAGCTCAGAAATGGGACAGGGCCCCGGGGAGCTGTTTTTT. Amino acids: CASSEMGQGPGELFF.

This clone was recorded once. The chain links TRBV9 to TRBJ2-3; a weak D match, TRBD1 (5 bases). V lost 4 bases, J lost 5 bases, and 17 bases lay in between. CDR1 is SGDLS, CDR2 YYNGEE, per germline. The CDR3 spans 15 residues. DNA for the CDR3: TGTGCCAGCAGCTTTAGGGGAAGGGTGCAAGATACGCAGTATTTT. It encodes CASSFRGRVQDTQYF.

The chain's CDR3 is CASSSYRNNQPQHF. CDR3 bases: TGTGCCAGCAGCTCTTACAGGAACAATCAGCCCCAGCATTTT. The chain couples TRBV7-2 to TRBJ1-5; tentative D call: TRBD1 (5 bases). Germline V gives CDR1 SGHTA, CDR2 FQGNSA. V shed 4 bases and J shed 3 bases, with 10 bases lying between them. The CDR3 runs to 14 residues.

J is TRBJ2-7 and V is TRBV4-1; a possible D gene is TRBD1 (6 bases). The CDR3 length is 13 residues. Germline CDR1 is MGHRA and CDR2 is YSYEKL. Trimming took 6 bases from V and 3 from J, leaving 12 bases between them. CDR3 loop: CASSRDMDYEQYF. The CDR3 DNA sequence: TGCGCCAGCAGTCGGGACATGGACTACGAGCAGTACTTC.